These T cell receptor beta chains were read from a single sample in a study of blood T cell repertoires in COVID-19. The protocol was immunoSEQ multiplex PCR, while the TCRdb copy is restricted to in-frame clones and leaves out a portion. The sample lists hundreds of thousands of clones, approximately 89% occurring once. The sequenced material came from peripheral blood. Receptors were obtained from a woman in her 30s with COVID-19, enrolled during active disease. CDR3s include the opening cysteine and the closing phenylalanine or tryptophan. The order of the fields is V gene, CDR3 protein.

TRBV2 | CAIPKTVAGALSYEQYF
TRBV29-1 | CSGGTAGGEAFF
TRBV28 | CASKQGAGIQPQHF
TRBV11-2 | CASGIYEQYF
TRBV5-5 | CASSHPEGVQGIAGNEQFF
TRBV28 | CASSLKLGGEGNQPQHF
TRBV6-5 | CASSYQGTSPLHF
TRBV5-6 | CASSLGQRVFNEQFF
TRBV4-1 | CASSLPRQYTEAFF
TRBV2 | CASRIQGADSPLHF
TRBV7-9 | CASGQGLYGYTF
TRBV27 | CASSFIRGDSPLHF
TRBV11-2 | CASSVYTGELFF
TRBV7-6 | CASSSHPSGEGLSGYTF
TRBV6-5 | CAILGTGNSYEQYF
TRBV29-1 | CSVAWANVLTF
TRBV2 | CASRWIAGGTGELFF
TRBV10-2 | CASSEPGLGNTDTQYF
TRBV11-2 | CASSEGTGDGYTF
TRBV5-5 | CASSLGTGTDTQYF
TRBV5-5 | CASSFNRAFDYGYTF
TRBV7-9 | CASNRGGANYEQYF
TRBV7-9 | CASSPGGPTGNSPLHF
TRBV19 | CASSLQGSGEQYF
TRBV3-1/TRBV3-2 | CASSQGGHSYEQYF
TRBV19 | CASSIDLENSPLHF
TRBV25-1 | CASSDPGTGGPPLHF
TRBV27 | CASSSITGELFF
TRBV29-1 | CSVTEEGQPRNQPQHF
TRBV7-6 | CASSLSGQGNYEQYF
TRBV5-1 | CASSAYRGQYEQYF
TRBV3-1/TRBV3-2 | CASSPGDGTYNEQFF
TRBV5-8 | CASSLDLSYEQYF
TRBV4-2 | CASSQEGGNNSPLHF
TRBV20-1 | CSGVVSYEQYF